These T cell receptor beta chains were read from a single sample in a study of T cell changes during pregnancy in multiple sclerosis. TCRdb's table, derived via immunoSEQ multiplex PCR, lists solely in-frame clones and lacks some. The sample lists approximately 43,000 clones, 90% occurring once. The sample in question was CD8+ T cells from peripheral blood mononuclear cells, obtained in the first trimester of pregnancy. These receptors were collected from a female donor with multiple sclerosis, enrolled in a pregnancy study. CDR3s leave out the opening cysteine and the closing phenylalanine or tryptophan. Each record gives: J gene, V gene, D gene, CDR3 protein. A D gene is named only where the DNA matches it firmly.

J gene: TRBJ2-3
V gene: TRBV4-3
D gene: TRBD2
CDR3 protein: ASSPRERGRTSTDTQY

J gene: TRBJ2-2
V gene: TRBV5-4
D gene: TRBD1
CDR3 protein: ASSRTDRATGELF

J gene: TRBJ1-1
V gene: TRBV4-3
D gene: TRBD1
CDR3 protein: ASSQGIRGTGIPNTEAF

J gene: TRBJ2-7
V gene: TRBV29-1
D gene: TRBD2
CDR3 protein: SVEERDYEQY

J gene: TRBJ2-5
V gene: TRBV5-6
D gene: -
CDR3 protein: ASSLGQGKTQY

J gene: TRBJ1-3
V gene: TRBV6-1
D gene: -
CDR3 protein: ASSVGVTSGNTIY

J gene: TRBJ2-2
V gene: TRBV19
D gene: -
CDR3 protein: ASNTQGLHLNTGELF

J gene: TRBJ2-5
V gene: TRBV5-1
D gene: TRBD1
CDR3 protein: ASSPDRGKETQY

J gene: TRBJ1-1
V gene: TRBV30
D gene: TRBD1
CDR3 protein: AWTTGSNTEAF

J gene: TRBJ2-1
V gene: TRBV6-5
D gene: -
CDR3 protein: ASSYSSEQF

J gene: TRBJ2-7
V gene: TRBV4-3
D gene: TRBD2
CDR3 protein: ASSQETSVSYEQY

J gene: TRBJ2-7
V gene: TRBV27
D gene: -
CDR3 protein: ASSNQQGGRGEQY

J gene: TRBJ2-7
V gene: TRBV19
D gene: TRBD2
CDR3 protein: ASRFDGTRPYEQY

J gene: TRBJ1-5
V gene: TRBV5-6
D gene: -
CDR3 protein: ASSLAGAWDFNQPQH

J gene: TRBJ1-6
V gene: TRBV19
D gene: -
CDR3 protein: ASSTGVSYNSPLH

J gene: TRBJ2-3
V gene: TRBV7-9
D gene: TRBD1
CDR3 protein: ASSTTITGGISTDTQY

J gene: TRBJ1-5
V gene: TRBV19
D gene: -
CDR3 protein: ASSPTPNRVIQPQH